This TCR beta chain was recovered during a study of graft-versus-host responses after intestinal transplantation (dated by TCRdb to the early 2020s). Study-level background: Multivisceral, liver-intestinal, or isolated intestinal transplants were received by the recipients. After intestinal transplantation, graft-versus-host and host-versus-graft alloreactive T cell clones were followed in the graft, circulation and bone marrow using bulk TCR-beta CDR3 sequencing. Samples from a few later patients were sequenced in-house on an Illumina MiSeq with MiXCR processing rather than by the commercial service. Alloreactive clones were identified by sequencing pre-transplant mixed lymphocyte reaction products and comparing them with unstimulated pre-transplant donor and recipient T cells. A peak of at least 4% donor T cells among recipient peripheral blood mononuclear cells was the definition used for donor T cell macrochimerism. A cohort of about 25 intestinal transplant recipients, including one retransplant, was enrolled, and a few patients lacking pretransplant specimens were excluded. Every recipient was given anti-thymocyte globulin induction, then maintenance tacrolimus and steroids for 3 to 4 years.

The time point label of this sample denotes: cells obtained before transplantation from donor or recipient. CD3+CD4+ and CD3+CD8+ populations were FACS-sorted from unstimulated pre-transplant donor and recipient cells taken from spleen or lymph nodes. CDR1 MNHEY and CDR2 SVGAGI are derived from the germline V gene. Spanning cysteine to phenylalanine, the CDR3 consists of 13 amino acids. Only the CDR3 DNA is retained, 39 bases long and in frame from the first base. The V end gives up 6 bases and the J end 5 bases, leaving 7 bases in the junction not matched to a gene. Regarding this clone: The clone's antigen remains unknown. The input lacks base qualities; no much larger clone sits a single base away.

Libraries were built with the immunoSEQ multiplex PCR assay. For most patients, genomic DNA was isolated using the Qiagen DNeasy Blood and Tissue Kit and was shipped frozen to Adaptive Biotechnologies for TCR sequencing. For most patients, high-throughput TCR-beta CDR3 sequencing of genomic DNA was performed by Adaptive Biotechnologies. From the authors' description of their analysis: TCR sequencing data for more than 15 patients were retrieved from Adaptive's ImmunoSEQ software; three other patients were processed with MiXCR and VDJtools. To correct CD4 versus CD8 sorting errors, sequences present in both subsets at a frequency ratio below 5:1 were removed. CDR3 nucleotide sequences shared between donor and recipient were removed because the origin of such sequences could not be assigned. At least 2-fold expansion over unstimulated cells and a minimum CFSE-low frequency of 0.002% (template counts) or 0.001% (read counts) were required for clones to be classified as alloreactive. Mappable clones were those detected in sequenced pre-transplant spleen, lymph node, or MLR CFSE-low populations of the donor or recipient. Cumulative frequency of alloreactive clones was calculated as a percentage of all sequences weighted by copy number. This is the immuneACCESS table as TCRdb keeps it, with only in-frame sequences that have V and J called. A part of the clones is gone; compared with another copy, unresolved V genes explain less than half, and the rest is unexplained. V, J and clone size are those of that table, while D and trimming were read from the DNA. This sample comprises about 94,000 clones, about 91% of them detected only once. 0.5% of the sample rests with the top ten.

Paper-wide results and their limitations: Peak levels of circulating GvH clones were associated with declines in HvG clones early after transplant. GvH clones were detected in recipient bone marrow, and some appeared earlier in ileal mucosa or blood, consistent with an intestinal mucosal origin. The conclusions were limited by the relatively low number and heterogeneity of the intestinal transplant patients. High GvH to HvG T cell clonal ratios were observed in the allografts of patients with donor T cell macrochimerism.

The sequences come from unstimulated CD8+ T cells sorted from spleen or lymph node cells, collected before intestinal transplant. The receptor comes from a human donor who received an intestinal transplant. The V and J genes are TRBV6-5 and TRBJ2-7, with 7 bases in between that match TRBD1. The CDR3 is CASSDGTVHEQYF. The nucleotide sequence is TGTGCCAGCAGCGATGGGACAGTTCACGAGCAGTACTTC.